This is a list of T cell receptor beta chains from one sample in a study of T cell repertoires in cytomegalovirus infection. TCRdb used MiXCR to reprocess the reads, holding one entry per CDR3 protein. Of roughly 80,000 distinct CDR3 sequences in the sample, around 25% were seen once. Their antigen targets remain unknown. This material consisted of CD8+ T cells from cultured PBMCs, taken from culture after CMV antigen stimulation. These receptors all come from a human donor in good health (CMV status not recorded). Some clones in this sample may be carry-over from other donors' samples. Both conserved end residues are part of each CDR3.

j_gene: TRBJ2-7; v_gene: TRBV6-2/TRBV6-3; CDR3aa: CASSPPAGTSGDYEQYF
j_gene: TRBJ1-2; v_gene: TRBV3-1; CDR3aa: CASSPERWGDGYTF
j_gene: TRBJ1-1; v_gene: TRBV10-3; CDR3aa: CAISVDRALNTEAFF
j_gene: TRBJ2-5; v_gene: TRBV19; CDR3aa: CASTEGAWETQYF
j_gene: TRBJ2-7; v_gene: TRBV7-7; CDR3aa: CASSSQLTTSYEQYF
j_gene: TRBJ2-5; v_gene: TRBV7-9; CDR3aa: CASSLAGTGKETQYF
j_gene: TRBJ2-3; v_gene: TRBV7-3; CDR3aa: CASSGLNGGLSTDTQYF
j_gene: TRBJ2-3; v_gene: TRBV18; CDR3aa: CASSPEEGTTDTQYF
j_gene: TRBJ2-3; v_gene: TRBV9; CDR3aa: CASSVASGSTDTQYF
j_gene: TRBJ2-3; v_gene: TRBV12-3/TRBV12-4; CDR3aa: CASDGTADPVSSGSTDTQYF
j_gene: TRBJ2-7; v_gene: TRBV7-9; CDR3aa: CASTTGPPSYEQYF
j_gene: TRBJ2-4; v_gene: TRBV11-2; CDR3aa: CASSLDRGRAAKNIQYF
j_gene: TRBJ1-1; v_gene: TRBV12-3/TRBV12-4; CDR3aa: CASSLGVNTEAFF
j_gene: TRBJ1-1; v_gene: TRBV13; CDR3aa: CASSLALERGATEAFF
j_gene: TRBJ2-1; v_gene: TRBV29-1; CDR3aa: CSVGLLEDNEQFF
j_gene: TRBJ2-7; v_gene: TRBV9; CDR3aa: CASSVGQGAYEQYF
j_gene: TRBJ2-5; v_gene: TRBV20-1; CDR3aa: CSASRGLQETQYF
j_gene: TRBJ1-2; v_gene: TRBV15; CDR3aa: CATRATGTGKFNAF
j_gene: TRBJ2-7; v_gene: TRBV27; CDR3aa: CASSLLDRLGREVNYSYEQYF
j_gene: TRBJ2-2; v_gene: TRBV4-3; CDR3aa: CASSQDFGWELFF
j_gene: TRBJ2-3; v_gene: TRBV12-3/TRBV12-4; CDR3aa: CASSFLDTDTQYF
j_gene: TRBJ1-4; v_gene: TRBV12-3/TRBV12-4; CDR3aa: CASPDRGEEKLFF
j_gene: TRBJ2-1; v_gene: TRBV7-2; CDR3aa: CASSSGGGAYGEQFF
j_gene: TRBJ2-2; v_gene: TRBV10-3; CDR3aa: CAISEISIGTDNTGELFF
j_gene: TRBJ1-5; v_gene: TRBV7-2; CDR3aa: CASSPQTGGGQPQHF
j_gene: TRBJ2-3; v_gene: TRBV12-3/TRBV12-4; CDR3aa: CASSLAASFQDTQYF
j_gene: TRBJ2-5; v_gene: TRBV7-6; CDR3aa: CASSLTDFQETQYF
j_gene: TRBJ2-7; v_gene: TRBV28; CDR3aa: CASSSQGRGYEQYF
j_gene: TRBJ2-1; v_gene: TRBV7-9; CDR3aa: CASSSRLAGGHDEQFF
j_gene: TRBJ1-3; v_gene: TRBV11-2; CDR3aa: CASSFPSSGNTIYF
j_gene: TRBJ2-2; v_gene: TRBV7-2; CDR3aa: CASSLRWKNTGELFF
j_gene: TRBJ1-1; v_gene: TRBV5-1; CDR3aa: CASSILTGNTEAFF
j_gene: TRBJ2-7; v_gene: TRBV4-3; CDR3aa: CASSQDRFYEQYF
j_gene: TRBJ2-1; v_gene: TRBV24-1; CDR3aa: CATSEYLTDEQFF
j_gene: TRBJ1-1; v_gene: TRBV30; CDR3aa: CAWSRLTTGGNTEAFF
j_gene: TRBJ2-7; v_gene: TRBV7-8; CDR3aa: CASRGQAYEQYF
j_gene: TRBJ1-4; v_gene: TRBV6-2/TRBV6-3; CDR3aa: CASSYIQKEKLFF
j_gene: TRBJ2-7; v_gene: TRBV4-3; CDR3aa: CASSQASGTYEQYF
j_gene: TRBJ2-5; v_gene: TRBV28; CDR3aa: CASSHRTGDGETQYF
j_gene: TRBJ2-1; v_gene: TRBV7-9; CDR3aa: CASSLRGRAGDEQFF
j_gene: TRBJ1-5; v_gene: TRBV6-5; CDR3aa: CASSPDINQPQHF
j_gene: TRBJ2-2; v_gene: TRBV6-5; CDR3aa: CASSYDRDTNTGELFF
j_gene: TRBJ2-3; v_gene: TRBV5-5; CDR3aa: CASSRVDIADTQYF
j_gene: TRBJ2-6; v_gene: TRBV3-1; CDR3aa: CASSQVSEGANVLTF
j_gene: TRBJ2-1; v_gene: TRBV7-9; CDR3aa: CASSPPGPGEGEQFF
j_gene: TRBJ2-7; v_gene: TRBV12-3/TRBV12-4; CDR3aa: CASSLAWDSYEQYF
j_gene: TRBJ1-1; v_gene: TRBV6-6; CDR3aa: CASRGPTGENTEAFF
j_gene: TRBJ2-1; v_gene: TRBV7-9; CDR3aa: CASSISGGSYNEQFF
j_gene: TRBJ1-4; v_gene: TRBV25-1; CDR3aa: CASSDGIEKLFF
j_gene: TRBJ2-3; v_gene: TRBV14; CDR3aa: CASSLEAPTDTQYF
j_gene: TRBJ2-1; v_gene: TRBV7-9; CDR3aa: CASSLAARYNEQFF
j_gene: TRBJ2-3; v_gene: TRBV12-3/TRBV12-4; CDR3aa: CASRGTSGFADTQYF
j_gene: TRBJ2-4; v_gene: TRBV11-2; CDR3aa: CASSLGGTLAKNIQYF
j_gene: TRBJ2-7; v_gene: TRBV9; CDR3aa: CASSPRGGTGGEQYF
j_gene: TRBJ2-2; v_gene: TRBV15; CDR3aa: CATSGPRTGLHGELFF
j_gene: TRBJ1-1; v_gene: TRBV4-1; CDR3aa: CASSILGGQNTEAFF
j_gene: TRBJ2-1; v_gene: TRBV6-5; CDR3aa: CASSYSAGTAGTSGMGNEQFF
j_gene: TRBJ1-1; v_gene: TRBV11-2; CDR3aa: CASSQLESVDTEAFF
j_gene: TRBJ2-1; v_gene: TRBV7-9; CDR3aa: CASIRGGPSSYNEQFF